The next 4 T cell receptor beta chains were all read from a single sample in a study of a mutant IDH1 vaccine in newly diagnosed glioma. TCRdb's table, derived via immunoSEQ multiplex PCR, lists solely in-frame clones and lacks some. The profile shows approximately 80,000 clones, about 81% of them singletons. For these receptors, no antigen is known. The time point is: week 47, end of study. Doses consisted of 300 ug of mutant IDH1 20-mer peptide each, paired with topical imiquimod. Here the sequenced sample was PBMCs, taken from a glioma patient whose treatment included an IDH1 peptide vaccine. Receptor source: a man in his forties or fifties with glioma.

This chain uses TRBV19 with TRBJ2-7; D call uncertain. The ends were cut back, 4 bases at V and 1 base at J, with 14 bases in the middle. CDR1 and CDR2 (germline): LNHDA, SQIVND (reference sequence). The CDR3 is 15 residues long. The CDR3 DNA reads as TGTGCCAGTAGTACTCCCGGTGTTAGGTCCTACGAGCAGTACTTC. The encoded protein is CASSTPGVRSYEQYF.

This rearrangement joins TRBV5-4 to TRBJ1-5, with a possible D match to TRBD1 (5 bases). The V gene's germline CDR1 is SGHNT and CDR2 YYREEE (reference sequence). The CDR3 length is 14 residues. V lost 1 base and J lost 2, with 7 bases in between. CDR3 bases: TGTGCCAGCAGCTTGTGGGGGGGCAATCAGCCCCAGCATTTT. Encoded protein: CASSLWGGNQPQHF.

Written as DNA, the CDR3 is TGTGCCTGGAGTGTACAGGGGGTAAACGAGCAGTACTTC. Encoded protein: CAWSVQGVNEQYF. This chain connects TRBV30 to TRBJ2-7, with 8 bases fitting TRBD1. Germline V gives CDR1 GTSNPN, CDR2 SVGIG (reference sequence). This CDR3 is 13 amino acids long. The V gene end was trimmed by 0 bases and the J gene end by 5 bases; junction bases not matched to a gene: 3.

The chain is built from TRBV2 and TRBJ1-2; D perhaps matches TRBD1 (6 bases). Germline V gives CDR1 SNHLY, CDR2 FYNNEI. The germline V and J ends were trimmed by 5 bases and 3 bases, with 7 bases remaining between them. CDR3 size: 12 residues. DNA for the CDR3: TGTGCCAGCAGTCCAGGGGACTATGGCTACACCTTC. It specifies CASSPGDYGYTF.